These T cell receptor beta chains were read from a single sample in a study of T cells after somatic rescue of genetic block. This table comes from immunoSEQ multiplex PCR, and its TCRdb copy is limited to in-frame clones, with some not included. Of more than 70,000 clones in the sample, just under 90% were seen once. Sequencing input: peripheral blood mononuclear cells (PBMCs). These receptors all come from a woman aged 18-29 years. The CDR3 runs from the conserved cysteine through the conserved F or W. Each record gives: CDR3 protein, CDR3 DNA, V gene, D gene, clone size, J gene. D genes are given only for firm matches. Clone size is not always given. Where it is, it says once, few, many or a class for expanded clones.

CASSEVLRETQYF TGTGCCAGCAGTGAAGTCCTAAGGGAGACCCAGTACTTC TRBV2 - - TRBJ2-5
CASSSRLAGVSSTDTQYF TGCGCCAGCAGCTCTAGACTAGCGGGAGTTTCTAGCACAGATACGCAGTATTTT TRBV5-1 TRBD2 - TRBJ2-3
CASSLKTSGRVSGANVLTF TGTGCCAGCAGCCTAAAGACTAGCGGGAGGGTATCTGGGGCCAACGTCCTGACTTTC TRBV7-2 TRBD2 - TRBJ2-6
CASSVEWAPVGEQYF TGTGCCAGCAGCGTAGAGTGGGCACCCGTCGGGGAGCAGTACTTC TRBV9 - - TRBJ2-7
CASPGHYNEQFF TGTGCCTCCCCGGGACACTACAATGAGCAGTTCTTC TRBV30 - - TRBJ2-1
CASSRGQGAVEKLFF TGCGCCAGCAGCCGGGGACAGGGTGCGGTTGAAAAACTGTTTTTT TRBV4-3 TRBD1 - TRBJ1-4
CARFRDRGANYGYTF TGTGCCAGATTCCGGGACAGGGGCGCCAACTATGGCTACACCTTC TRBV5-4 TRBD1 - TRBJ1-2
CASSLPGLAGGPVEVF TGTGCCAGCAGCTTGCCCGGACTAGCGGGAGGCCCGGTCGAGGTCTTC TRBV5-6 TRBD2 - TRBJ2-1
CASSPNVDYNEQFF TGTGCCAGCAGCCCCAACGTGGATTACAATGAGCAGTTCTTC TRBV6-6 - few TRBJ2-1
CASSGNTIYF TGTGCCAGCAGTGGAAACACCATATATTTT TRBV9 - - TRBJ1-3
CASSRAGGTGELFF TGTGCCAGCTCAAGGGCAGGGGGGACCGGGGAGCTGTTTTTT TRBV27 - - TRBJ2-2
CAISTGITAGELFF TGTGCCATCAGCACCGGGATAACGGCGGGGGAGCTGTTTTTT TRBV10-3 - - TRBJ2-2
CASGFVPGTSGSSGTDTQYF TGTGCTAGTGGTTTTGTCCCCGGGACTAGCGGGAGTTCAGGCACAGATACGCAGTATTTT TRBV12-5 TRBD2 - TRBJ2-3
CASSEGRDGELFF TGTGCCAGCAGCGAAGGAAGGGACGGGGAGCTGTTTTTT TRBV7-9 - once TRBJ2-2
CAIRGQSTGELFF TGTGCCATCAGAGGACAGAGCACCGGGGAGCTGTTTTTT TRBV10-3 - - TRBJ2-2
CASSLVQGARVGEKLFF TGTGCCAGCAGCTTAGTCCAGGGGGCGAGAGTAGGCGAAAAACTGTTTTTT TRBV7-8 TRBD1 - TRBJ1-4
CASGLATGTGNTIYF TGTGCTAGTGGTTTGGCGACAGGGACTGGAAACACCATATATTTT TRBV12-5 TRBD1 - TRBJ1-3
CASGGTSGRADTQYF TGTGCCAGCGGCGGGACTAGCGGGAGAGCAGATACGCAGTATTTT TRBV2 TRBD2 - TRBJ2-3
CASSGRDRSGNTIYF TGTGCCAGCAGTGGCAGAGACCGCTCTGGAAACACCATATATTTT TRBV28 - - TRBJ1-3
CASSSHGQGWGAFF TGTGCCAGCAGTTCCCACGGACAGGGTTGGGGAGCTTTCTTT TRBV28 TRBD1 - TRBJ1-1
CASSLDSMNTEAFF TGTGCCAGCAGCTTGGACAGTATGAACACTGAAGCTTTCTTT TRBV28 - - TRBJ1-1
CASSLSRGLYEQYF TGTGCCAGCAGTTTATCACGGGGTCTTTACGAGCAGTACTTC TRBV28 - - TRBJ2-7
CASSVGTPANYGYTF TGTGCCAGCAGCGTAGGTACACCCGCTAACTATGGCTACACCTTC TRBV9 - once TRBJ1-2
CSGSLQGMNTEAFF TGCAGCGGCTCTTTACAGGGAATGAACACTGAAGCTTTCTTT TRBV29-1 - - TRBJ1-1
CASSTGTGKETQYF TGTGCCAGCAGCACCGGGACGGGAAAAGAGACCCAGTACTTC TRBV5-4 - - TRBJ2-5
CASGHPSGRASKNIQYF TGTGCCAGCGGCCATCCTAGCGGGAGGGCCTCCAAAAACATTCAGTACTTC TRBV28 TRBD2 - TRBJ2-4
CASGAGGRNTEAFF TGTGCCTCTGGAGCAGGGGGCCGAAACACTGAAGCTTTCTTT TRBV30 TRBD1 - TRBJ1-1
CASSFMVQANTEAFF TGTGCCAGCAGCTTCATGGTACAGGCGAACACTGAAGCTTTCTTT TRBV5-4 - - TRBJ1-1
CASSFGESDEQYF TGTGCCAGCAGTTTTGGGGAGTCCGACGAGCAGTACTTC TRBV28 - - TRBJ2-7
CASSLDSSEQFF TGTGCCAGCAGCTTGGATAGCAGTGAGCAGTTCTTC TRBV5-4 - - TRBJ2-1
CASSNTPGPQETQYF TGTGCCAGTAGCAATACCCCGGGACCTCAAGAGACCCAGTACTTC TRBV19 - - TRBJ2-5
CASSHLQADSSYEQYF TGTGCCAGCAGCCACCTCCAAGCGGATAGCTCCTACGAGCAGTACTTC TRBV4-2 - - TRBJ2-7
CASSPPQAVQVGGEQFF TGTGCCAGCAGCCCTCCTCAGGCGGTTCAGGTCGGTGGTGAGCAGTTCTTC TRBV7-9 - - TRBJ2-1
CASSAPGGSNQPQHF TGTGCCAGCAGCGCTCCAGGGGGTAGCAATCAGCCCCAGCATTTT TRBV7-9 TRBD1 - TRBJ1-5
CARKGGGFF TGTGCCCGTAAGGGCGGCGGGTTCTTC TRBV6-4 - - TRBJ2-1
CASSESIGSFADTQYF TGTGCCAGCAGCGAGAGTATAGGGAGTTTCGCAGATACGCAGTATTTT TRBV7-2 - once TRBJ2-3
CASSLRRDRGLSGANVLTF TGTGCCAGCAGCTTAAGGAGGGACAGGGGGCTTTCTGGGGCCAACGTCCTGACTTTC TRBV7-9 TRBD1 - TRBJ2-6
CASSWTGTPDQPQHF TGTGCCAGCAGTTGGACCGGGACCCCCGATCAGCCCCAGCATTTT TRBV6-1 - once TRBJ1-5
CASSGTGATEAFF TGCGCCAGCAGCGGGACAGGGGCCACTGAAGCTTTCTTT TRBV5-1 TRBD1 - TRBJ1-1
CARSSRQGLNEKLFF TGTGCCAGAAGCTCTAGACAGGGGCTAAATGAAAAACTGTTTTTT TRBV7-5 - - TRBJ1-4
CASSFRVTEAFF TGTGCCAGCAGTTTCCGGGTGACTGAAGCTTTCTTT TRBV28 - - TRBJ1-1
CSARGWDTIYF TGCAGTGCTAGGGGGTGGGACACCATATATTTT TRBV20-1 - few TRBJ1-3
CAWSASIGYTF TGTGCCTGGAGCGCGTCTATAGGCTACACCTTC TRBV30 - few TRBJ1-2
CASSLQTSGRYRGELFF TGTGCCAGCAGCTTACAGACTAGCGGGAGGTATCGGGGGGAGCTGTTTTTT TRBV7-9 TRBD2 few TRBJ2-2
CSARDNYEQYF TGCAGTGCTAGAGACAACTACGAGCAGTACTTC TRBV20-1 - - TRBJ2-7
CASSLAVSEKLFF TGCGCCAGCAGCTTGGCCGTTTCGGAAAAACTGTTTTTT TRBV5-1 - - TRBJ1-4
CASSAETGELFF TGTGCCAGCAGCGCGGAGACCGGGGAGCTGTTTTTT TRBV5-6 - - TRBJ2-2
CAWSGLSARTGPTEKLFF TGTGCCTGGAGTGGGTTGAGTGCCCGGACAGGGCCAACTGAAAAACTGTTTTTT TRBV30 TRBD1 - TRBJ1-4
CASSIGVEQFF TGTGCCAGTAGTATAGGGGTTGAGCAGTTCTTC TRBV19 - - TRBJ2-1
CASSEYQEGTEAFF TGTGCCAGCAGTGAATATCAGGAGGGGACTGAAGCTTTCTTT TRBV25-1 - few TRBJ1-1